This T cell receptor beta chain was captured by sequencing in a study of T cells in Graves' hyperthyroidism and ophthalmopathy. Researchers took RNA transcripts and amplified the TCR beta CDR3 regions from them. HTBI primers were employed in a first-round RT-PCR of the TCR CDR3. In TCRdb, the multiplex PCR reads were re-called with MiXCR into one record per CDR3 protein. Among about 500,000 distinct CDR3 sequences listed, roughly 17% were seen once. This CDR3 spans 14 amino acids. Germline-derived CDR1 and CDR2 are MDHEN and SYDVKM. V gave up 6 bases and J gave up 5 bases, with 16 bases separating them. Thyroid ultrasound and orbital computed tomography, with clinical symptoms and serum thyroxine and TRAb, informed diagnoses.

The source is a woman under 30 with Graves' ophthalmopathy. Material for sequencing was blood. J is TRBJ1-1 and V is TRBV28; TRBD1 is a possible D gene (6 bases). The CDR3 DNA sequence: TGTGCCAGCAGCCCCTTAAAGGGGGAGACTGAAGCTTTCTTT. It yields the protein CASSPLKGETEAFF.